The TCR beta chain under discussion was sequenced for a study of T cell responses to AZD1222 COVID-19 vaccine. General study findings and limits: The study found Spike-specific TCR breadth and depth rose after two AZD1222 doses. At study baseline, merely more than 5 AZD1222 recipients were seropositive. Repertoire samples came only from after the peak T cell response.

Assay used: immunoSEQ multiplex PCR; TCRdb lists only in-frame clones, some missing. The data hold tens of thousands of clones, with around 85% observed a single time. As for this clone: Its specificity is unknown.

The CDR3 has 14 amino acids. From germline, CDR1 is SNHLY and CDR2 FYNNEI. Trimming pared 1 base from V and 3 bases from J, leaving 9 bases between. The TCR comes from an adult who received the AZD1222 COVID-19 vaccine. The chain is built from TRBV2 and TRBJ1-2; D gene ambiguous. Sequencing used peripheral blood, obtained 28 days after the second AZD1222 dose. This chain's CDR3 is CASSEDGAYYGYTF. The CDR3 DNA sequence: TGTGCCAGCAGTGAAGATGGTGCCTACTATGGCTACACCTTC.